This T cell receptor (beta chain) was captured in a study of blood T cells in healthy people across ages. This clonotype was seen more than once but under ten times. Germline values: CDR1 MGHDK, CDR2 SYGVNS. There are 15 residues in the CDR3. Sample-barcoded 5' priming and a J-beta primer mix drove a second PCR of roughly 6 to 12 cycles. MiXCR was run by TCRdb on the 5' RACE reads, yielding one entry per CDR3 protein. Among hundreds of thousands of distinct CDR3 sequences, under 25% were seen once, and the ten largest hold roughly 3.6%. The clonotype was recovered from a man between 65 and 85 years old in good health. The chain combines TRBV25-1 with TRBJ2-5; 12 bases are a match to TRBD2. Gene TRBJ2-1 matches the end of the DNA better, so the J call may be wrong. The sample taken for sequencing was blood. DNA for the CDR3: TGTGCCAGCAGTGCTCCTAGCGGGAGGGGTACTGAGCAGTTCTTC. It translates to CASSAPSGRGTEQFF.